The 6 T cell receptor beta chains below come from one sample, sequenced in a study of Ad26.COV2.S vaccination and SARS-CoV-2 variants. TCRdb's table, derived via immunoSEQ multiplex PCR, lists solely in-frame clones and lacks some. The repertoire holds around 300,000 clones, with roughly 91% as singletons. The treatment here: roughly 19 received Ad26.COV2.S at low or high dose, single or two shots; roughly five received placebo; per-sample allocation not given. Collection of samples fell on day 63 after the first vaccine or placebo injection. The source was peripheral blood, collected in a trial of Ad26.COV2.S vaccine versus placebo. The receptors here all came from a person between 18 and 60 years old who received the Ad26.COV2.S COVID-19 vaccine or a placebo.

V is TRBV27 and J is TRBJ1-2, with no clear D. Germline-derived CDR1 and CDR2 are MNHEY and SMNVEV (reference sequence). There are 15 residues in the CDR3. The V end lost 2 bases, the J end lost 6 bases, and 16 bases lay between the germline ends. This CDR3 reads CASSLMGNRADGYTF. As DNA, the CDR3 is TGTGCCAGCAGTTTAATGGGGAACCGGGCGGATGGCTACACCTTC.

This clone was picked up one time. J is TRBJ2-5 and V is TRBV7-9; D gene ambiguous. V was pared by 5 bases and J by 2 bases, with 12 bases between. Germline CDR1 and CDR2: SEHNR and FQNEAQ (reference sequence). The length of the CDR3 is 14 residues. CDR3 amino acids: CASSLPTQQETQYF. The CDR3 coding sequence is TGTGCCAGCAGCCTACCTACGCAGCAAGAGACCCAGTACTTC.

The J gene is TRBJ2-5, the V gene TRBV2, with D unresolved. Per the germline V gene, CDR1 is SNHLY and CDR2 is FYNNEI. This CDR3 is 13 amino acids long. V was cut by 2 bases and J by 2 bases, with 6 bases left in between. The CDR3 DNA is TGTGCCAGCAGTGAAATCAGACAAGAGACCCAGTACTTC. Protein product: CASSEIRQETQYF.

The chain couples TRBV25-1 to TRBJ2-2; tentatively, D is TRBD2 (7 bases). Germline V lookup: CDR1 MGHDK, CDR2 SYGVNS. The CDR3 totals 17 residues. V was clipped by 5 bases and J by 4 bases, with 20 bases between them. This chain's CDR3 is CASSPRGRGATTGELFF. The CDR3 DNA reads TGTGCCAGCAGTCCCCGAGGTCGGGGGGCGACCACCGGGGAGCTGTTTTTT.

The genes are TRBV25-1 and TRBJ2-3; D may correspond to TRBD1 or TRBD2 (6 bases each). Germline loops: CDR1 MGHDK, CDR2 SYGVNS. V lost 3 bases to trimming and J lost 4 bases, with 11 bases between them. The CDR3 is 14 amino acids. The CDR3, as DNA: TGTGCCAGCAGTGATCGAGGGGGGCCAGATACGCAGTATTTT. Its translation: CASSDRGGPDTQYF.

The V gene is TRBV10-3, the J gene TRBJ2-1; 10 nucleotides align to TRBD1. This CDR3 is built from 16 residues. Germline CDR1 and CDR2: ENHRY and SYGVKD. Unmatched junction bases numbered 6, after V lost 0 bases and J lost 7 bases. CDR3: CAISESGGTGVNEQFF. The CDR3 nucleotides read TGTGCCATCAGTGAGTCGGGGGGGACAGGGGTGAATGAGCAGTTCTTC.